The 23 T cell receptor beta chains in this list originate from one sample, sequenced in a study of T cells after yellow fever vaccination. Using its own MiXCR run on the 5' RACE reads, TCRdb lists one record per CDR3 protein. The sample includes about 400,000 distinct CDR3 sequences, around 10% of them seen just once. This specimen was PBMCs, taken on the day of the first yellow fever vaccination. These receptors originate from a man in his late teens or twenties who received the YFV17D yellow fever vaccine.

This clonotype was counted ten times or more. V gene TRBV6-5 combines with J gene TRBJ2-3, with D unresolved. V gave up 2 bases and J gave up 2 bases, with 11 bases separating them. CDR3 length: 15 amino acids. In germline, CDR1 is MNHEY, CDR2 SVGAGI. In DNA form, the CDR3 reads TGTGCCAGCAGTTACGGTCGACTCTACACAGATACGCAGTATTTT. It encodes CASSYGRLYTDTQYF.

This clonotype was counted a few times. This chain uses TRBV6-2 or TRBV6-3 with TRBJ2-3, with TRBD2 identical over 10 bases. The CDR3 spans 18 residues. Germline CDR1 and CDR2: MNHEY and SVGEGT. V trimming: 8 bases; J trimming: 3 bases; junction bases outside the gene matches: 17. CDR3 sequence reads: CASRNLAGVLRGTDTQYF. In nucleotides, the CDR3 is TGTGCCAGCCGAAATCTAGCGGGGGTTCTACGGGGGACAGATACGCAGTATTTT.

This clonotype showed up just a few times. V and J are TRBV6-2 or TRBV6-3 and TRBJ2-7, with 7 bases fitting TRBD1. Trimming removed 8 bases from V and 1 base from J; junction bases left unmatched: 11. The germline V gene encodes CDR1 MNHEY and CDR2 SVGEGT. This CDR3 has 15 residues. CDR3 residues: CASYKYRGWSYEQYF. Here the CDR3 DNA reads TGTGCCAGCTATAAATACAGGGGATGGTCCTACGAGCAGTACTTC.

The CDR3 nucleotides read TGTGCCAGCAGCTTAGAAGACCGGGACACCATGAGGGGATCCACAGATACGCAGTATTTT. Translation gives CASSLEDRDTMRGSTDTQYF. This chain connects TRBV7-6 to TRBJ2-3, with a weak D call TRBD1 (6 bases). This CDR3 is 20 amino acids long. Germline CDR1 SGHVS, CDR2 FNYEAQ. Trimming stripped 1 base from V and 2 bases from J, with 25 bases between.

The chain uses TRBV3-1 and TRBJ2-7; 10 bases line up with TRBD2. Germline V gene lookup returns CDR1 LGHDT and CDR2 YNNKEL (reference sequence). The CDR3 is made up of 16 amino acids. V gave up 1 base and J gave up 2 bases; unmatched junction bases: 5. The CDR3 loop is CASSQGLAGVPYEQYF. The CDR3, as DNA: TGTGCCAGCAGCCAAGGGCTAGCGGGGGTCCCCTACGAGCAGTACTTC.

The chain joins TRBV6-5 to TRBJ1-1; the D is unclear. The CDR3 is made up of 15 amino acids. The V gene lost 0 bases and the J gene lost 0 bases, with 8 bases spanning the gap. Germline V lookup: CDR1 MNHEY, CDR2 SVGAGI. CDR3 sequence (DNA): TGTGCCAGCAGTTACTCTTGGGAGGTGAACACTGAAGCTTTCTTT. Amino acid sequence: CASSYSWEVNTEAFF.

J is TRBJ1-1 and V is TRBV7-9; D call uncertain. The CDR3 extends over 15 amino acids. V gave up 5 bases and J gave up 5 bases, with 18 bases separating them. Germline loops: CDR1 SEHNR, CDR2 FQNEAQ (reference sequence). As DNA, the CDR3 is TGTGCCAGCAGCACCCCGGGGTCGGGAAAGACTGAAGCTTTCTTT. Its protein is CASSTPGSGKTEAFF.

The genes are TRBV7-9 and TRBJ1-2; D unclear. Germline V gene lookup returns CDR1 SEHNR and CDR2 FQNEAQ (reference sequence). Trimming shortened V by 3 bases and J by 4 bases, and 18 bases separated the two germline ends. The CDR3 runs 16 residues. CDR3 sequence: CASSFSGVITAYGYTF. The CDR3 DNA is TGTGCCAGCAGCTTCTCGGGAGTCATTACGGCCTATGGCTACACCTTC.

The rearrangement uses TRBV7-2 and TRBJ1-6; D uncertain. Trimming took 1 base from V and 13 from J, leaving 11 bases between them. This CDR3 is 13 amino acids long. Germline-derived CDR1 and CDR2 are SGHTA and FQGNSA. CDR3 nucleotides: TGTGCCAGCAGCTTAGGGGGTAGGTGGCCCCTCCACTTT. As protein: CASSLGGRWPLHF.

In its sample, this clonotype was seen a few times. The rearrangement links TRBV20-1 to TRBJ1-2, with D possibly being TRBD1 (6 bases). CDR3 size: 14 residues. Trimming cost V 0 bases and J 0 bases, with 8 bases left between them. Germline V lookup: CDR1 DFQATT, CDR2 SNEGSKA (reference sequence). DNA of the CDR3: TGCAGTGCTAGAGACGAGGGGGCTAACTATGGCTACACCTTC. This translates into CSARDEGANYGYTF.

This sequence joins TRBV19 and TRBJ1-1; D call uncertain. The germline V and J ends were trimmed by 4 bases and 5 bases, with 5 bases remaining between them. The CDR3 totals 11 residues. CDR1 and CDR2 (germline): LNHDA, SQIVND (reference sequence). In nucleotides, the CDR3 is TGTGCCAGTAGTACACGAACTGAAGCTTTCTTT. Encoded protein: CASSTRTEAFF.

This clonotype was seen a handful of times. The chain combines TRBV20-1 with TRBJ1-5; D is undetermined. CDR3 length equals 13 residues. V lost 1 base and J lost 7, with 11 bases in between. The germline CDR1 and CDR2 sequences are DFQATT and SNEGSKA (reference sequence). Here the CDR3 DNA reads TGCAGTGCTAGAGCAAGGGAGCTGCAGCCCCAGCATTTT. Protein: CSARARELQPQHF.

The V and J genes are TRBV6-1 and TRBJ2-7, with D perhaps given as TRBD1 or TRBD2 (5 bases each). Trimming pared 6 bases from V and 6 bases from J, leaving 15 bases between. The germline gives CDR1 MNHNS, CDR2 SASEGT. The CDR3 spans 13 residues. CDR3 protein: CASRPGPRAEQYV. The CDR3 nucleotides read TGTGCCAGCAGGCCGGGGCCCCGCGCCGAGCAGTACGTC.

This clonotype was counted a few times. CDR3 coding DNA: TGTGCCAGCAGTTTAGTAGGGGCCACTAACTATGGCTACACCTTC. It codes for CASSLVGATNYGYTF. J is TRBJ1-2 and V is TRBV27, with D maybe TRBD1 (5 bases). V lost 2 bases and J 0 bases, leaving 10 bases between the germline ends. The germline CDR1 and CDR2 sequences are MNHEY and SMNVEV (reference sequence). The CDR3 is 15 amino acids.

The gene calls are TRBV20-1 and TRBJ2-5; TRBD1 might be the D (6 bases). CDR3 size: 16 residues. CDR1 and CDR2 (germline): DFQATT, SNEGSKA (reference sequence). The V gene lost 0 bases and the J gene lost 3 bases, with 17 bases spanning the gap. In DNA, the CDR3 is TGCAGTGCTAGAGATCTGGCCGGACAGCACAAAGAGACCCAGTACTTC. This translates into CSARDLAGQHKETQYF.

The chain employs TRBV29-1 and TRBJ2-2; 7 bases agree with TRBD1. Losses at the gene ends were 8 bases for V and 0 bases for J; bases not matched to a gene: 6. The CDR3 extends over 14 amino acids. Germline CDR1 and CDR2: SQVTM and ANQGSEA. The CDR3, as DNA: TGCAGCACTTCAGGGGGAACGAACACCGGGGAGCTGTTTTTT. Amino acids: CSTSGGTNTGELFF.

The chain joins TRBV19 to TRBJ1-3; a possible D gene is TRBD1 (6 bases). V gave up 9 bases and J gave up 0 bases, with 12 bases separating them. This CDR3 comprises 14 residues. Germline V gene data show CDR1 as LNHDA and CDR2 as SQIVND (reference sequence). The CDR3 region has the DNA TGTGCCAGCACCGACAGGAACTCTGGAAACACCATATATTTT. It specifies CASTDRNSGNTIYF.

V is TRBV6-1 and J is TRBJ1-5; D remains ambiguous. This CDR3 spans 15 amino acids. Trimming cost V 8 bases and J 4 bases, with 18 bases left between them. CDR1 and CDR2 (germline): MNHNS, SASEGT. CDR3 amino acids: CASGAQSAGNQPQHF. CDR3 bases: TGTGCCAGCGGTGCCCAGTCAGCAGGAAATCAGCCCCAGCATTTT.

This clonotype was picked up a small number of times. The V call is TRBV5-4, the J call TRBJ2-7; D gene ambiguous. This CDR3 spans 13 amino acids. V was clipped by 4 bases and J by 0 bases, with 8 bases between them. Germline loops: CDR1 SGHNT, CDR2 YYREEE (reference sequence). The DNA for the CDR3 is TGTGCCAGCAGCGATGATATCTCCTACGAGCAGTACTTC. Translated: CASSDDISYEQYF. The full variable domain, completed using reference TRBV5-4 and TRBJ2-7, is ETGVTQSPTHLIKTRGQQVTLRCSSQSGHNTVSWYQQALGQGPQFIFQYYREEENGRGNFPPRFSGLQFPNYSSELNVNALELDDSALYLCASSDDISYEQYFGPGTRLTVT.

The table lists this clonotype with many counts. This chain links TRBV4-2 with TRBJ2-2; D remains ambiguous. The V gene lost 0 bases and the J gene lost 8 bases, with 4 bases spanning the gap. The CDR3 contains 12 residues. Germline CDR1 reads LGHNA; CDR2 reads YNFKEQ. The DNA of the CDR3 is TGTGCCAGCAGCCAAGAGCGTGGGGAGCTGTTTTTT. It encodes CASSQERGELFF.

This clonotype has just a few counts. The rearrangement uses TRBV6-2 or TRBV6-3 and TRBJ2-1; D unclear. There are 12 residues in the CDR3. CDR1 is MNHEY and CDR2 is SVGEGT in the germline V gene. The V gene lost 6 bases and the J gene lost 5 bases, with 8 bases spanning the gap. CDR3 protein: CASRSSDNEQFF. In nucleotides, the CDR3 is TGTGCCAGCAGATCCTCAGACAATGAGCAGTTCTTC.

This clonotype was observed a handful of times. The chain carries TRBV6-5 and TRBJ1-1; 7 nucleotides line up with TRBD1. Germline V gene lookup returns CDR1 MNHEY and CDR2 SVGAGI. The CDR3 length is 13 residues. Losses at the gene ends were 2 bases for V and 8 bases for J; bases not matched to a gene: 5. CDR3 protein: CASSYGQATEAFF. Written as DNA, the CDR3 is TGTGCCAGCAGTTACGGACAGGCGACAGAAGCTTTCTTT.

The chain uses TRBV5-1 and TRBJ2-1, with 8 bases identical to TRBD2. The CDR3 covers 17 residues. J gave up 2 bases and V 0 bases, and 7 bases lay outside the gene matches. Germline-derived CDR1 and CDR2 are SGHRS and YFSETQ. Here the CDR3 reads CASSLGVGGGTYNEQFF. Here the CDR3 DNA reads TGCGCCAGCAGCTTGGGGGTCGGCGGGGGGACCTACAATGAGCAGTTCTTC.